Listed below are T cell receptor beta chains from one sample, sequenced in a study of blood T cell repertoires in COVID-19. The assay was immunoSEQ multiplex PCR, and TCRdb's table has in-frame clones only and misses some. The repertoire has about 100,000 clones, roughly 92% of them found once; the top ten carry 0.97%. Sequences were obtained from peripheral blood. The origin of the receptors is a man between 60 and 75 years old with acute or convalescent COVID-19. Both conserved end residues are part of each CDR3. The D gene is left open where the match is weak. Expanded clones are given a class, and other clones once, few, many or no size at all.

TRBJ2-1 | - | - | TRBV9 | TGTGCCAGCAGCGTAGAACTAGTTTCCTACAATGAGCAGTTCTTC | CASSVELVSYNEQFF
TRBJ2-2 | TRBD2 | - | TRBV11-3 | TGTGCCAGCAGCGCCCTTGACGTAGCGGGAGGGGCCGGGGAGCTGTTTTTT | CASSALDVAGGAGELFF
TRBJ2-5 | - | - | TRBV11-2 | TGTGCCAGCAGCTTAGGCGGGTATAGGGAGACCCAGTACTTC | CASSLGGYRETQYF
TRBJ1-1 | - | once | TRBV6-5 | TGTGCCAGCTCCCCAGGGTTGGTGAGTTTGCGAGCTTTCTTT | CASSPGLVSLRAFF
TRBJ2-2 | - | few | TRBV5-4 | TGTGCCAGCAGCCCGGCGAGGGATGGAAACACCGGGGAGCTGTTTTTT | CASSPARDGNTGELFF
TRBJ1-1 | - | - | TRBV27 | TGTGCCAGCAGTTCCCCGGGGGGGGCCACTGAAGCTTTCTTT | CASSSPGGATEAFF
TRBJ2-1 | TRBD2 | - | TRBV5-1 | TGCGCCAGCAGCCTGACTAGCGGGAGCTACAATGAGCAGTTCTTC | CASSLTSGSYNEQFF
TRBJ1-5 | - | - | TRBV30 | TGTGCCTGGAGTGGGTCAGGGGCCCATCAGCCCCAGCATTTT | CAWSGSGAHQPQHF
TRBJ2-1 | - | - | TRBV12-3/TRBV12-4 | TGTGCCAGCACCGGGAAAAGGGTTGAGCAGTTCTTC | CASTGKRVEQFF
TRBJ1-2 | - | - | TRBV12-3/TRBV12-4 | TGTGCCAGCAGCCGCGCATGGAGCGGCTACACCTTC | CASSRAWSGYTF
TRBJ1-2 | TRBD1 | - | TRBV18 | TGTGCCAGCTCACCCAGAGGACAGGGCGGTGATGGCTACACCTTC | CASSPRGQGGDGYTF
TRBJ1-4 | TRBD1 | - | TRBV7-9 | TGTGCCAGCAGCTCGGACAGGGCGGGAGATAATGAAAAACTGTTTTTT | CASSSDRAGDNEKLFF
TRBJ2-6 | - | - | TRBV19 | TGTGCCAGTAGTATAGGGCAGTCCCGGGCCAACGTCCTGACTTTC | CASSIGQSRANVLTF
TRBJ2-7 | - | few | TRBV11-2 | TGTGCCAGCAGCTTCCCCACGCCCAGCGGCGAGCAGTACTTC | CASSFPTPSGEQYF
TRBJ1-2 | - | - | TRBV6-5 | TGTGCCACCCTCGGACGGGATAGTAGAGGCTACACCTTC | CATLGRDSRGYTF
TRBJ2-6 | TRBD2 | - | TRBV9 | TGTGCCAGCAGCCCGGGACTAGCGGGATATGTCTCTGGGGCCAACGTCCTGACTTTC | CASSPGLAGYVSGANVLTF
TRBJ2-1 | TRBD1 | - | TRBV13 | TGTGCCAGCAGCCGACTTCTGGGACAGCAGTACAATGAGCAGTTCTTC | CASSRLLGQQYNEQFF
TRBJ2-1 | - | - | TRBV6-5 | TGTGCCAGCAGTCCTACCTACAATGAGCAGTTCTTC | CASSPTYNEQFF
TRBJ1-4 | - | - | TRBV13 | TGTGCCAGCAGCTTACAAGCTAGAGAAAAACTGTTTTTT | CASSLQAREKLFF
TRBJ1-4 | - | - | TRBV5-1 | TGCGCCAGCAGCGCCCAGTCTCCTGCAACTAATGAAAAACTGTTTTTT | CASSAQSPATNEKLFF
TRBJ1-1 | TRBD1 | - | TRBV3-1/TRBV3-2 | TGTGCCAGCAGCCCACACAGGGGAGAGGACACTGAAGCTTTCTTT | CASSPHRGEDTEAFF
TRBJ1-1 | - | once | TRBV12-3/TRBV12-4 | TGTGCCAGCAGGATTAGGAACACTGAAGCTTTCTTT | CASRIRNTEAFF